One and the same sample provided the 28 T cell receptor beta chains below, sequenced in a study of T cell changes during pregnancy in multiple sclerosis. Data came from immunoSEQ multiplex PCR; TCRdb stores just in-frame clones and leaves some out. Of around 40,000 clones in the sample, roughly 89% were seen once. The sequenced sample was CD8+ T cells from peripheral blood mononuclear cells, obtained in the second trimester of pregnancy. These TCRs come from a female donor with multiple sclerosis, enrolled in a pregnancy study.

The chain links TRBV4-2 to TRBJ1-1; 9 bases match TRBD1. The CDR3 is 14 amino acids. V shed 2 bases and J 4 bases; nucleotides not matched to a gene: 2. The V gene's germline CDR1 is LGHNA and CDR2 YNFKEQ. CDR3 loop: CASSQKTGGTEAFF. CDR3 bases: TGTGCCAGCAGCCAAAAGACAGGGGGCACTGAAGCTTTCTTT.

This clone was counted once. J is TRBJ1-3 and V is TRBV7-6, with D tentatively TRBD1 (6 bases). The V gene lost 6 bases and the J gene lost 0 bases, with 12 bases spanning the gap. The germline gives CDR1 SGHVS, CDR2 FNYEAQ. The CDR3 length is 15 residues. The DNA for the CDR3 is TGTGCCAGCAGAGGGGGGGGTCCCTCTGGAAACACCATATATTTT. Protein product: CASRGGGPSGNTIYF. The full variable domain, with the rest looked up from reference TRBV7-6 and TRBJ1-3, is GAGVSQSPRYKVTKRGQDVALRCDPISGHVSLYWYRQALGQGPEFLTYFNYEAQQDKSGLPNDRFSAERPEGSISTLTIQRTEQRDSAMYRCASRGGGPSGNTIYFGEGSWLTVV.

This sequence joins TRBV9 and TRBJ2-2; TRBD1 aligns across 9 bases. The CDR3 spans 16 residues. Losses at the gene ends were 0 bases for V and 7 bases for J; bases not matched to a gene: 7. Germline V lookup: CDR1 SGDLS, CDR2 YYNGEE. The DNA of the CDR3 is TGTGCCAGCAGCGTAGTACCACAGGGGGCTGGCGGGGAGCTGTTTTTT. Protein product: CASSVVPQGAGGELFF.

The chain combines TRBV27 with TRBJ2-1, with TRBD2 matching over 9 bases. The CDR3 is made up of 15 amino acids. Per the germline V gene, CDR1 is MNHEY and CDR2 is SMNVEV (reference sequence). Trimming at V came to 6 bases and at J to 3 bases, leaving 6 bases not matched to a gene. CDR3 region: CASRASGTIYNEQFF. The CDR3 region has the DNA TGTGCCAGCAGAGCTAGCGGGACGATCTACAATGAGCAGTTCTTC.

The chain combines TRBV7-2 with TRBJ2-2; D gene uncertain. Germline-derived CDR1 and CDR2 are SGHTA and FQGNSA. Between the trimmed V and J ends, which lost 1 base and 0 bases, there was a span of 12 bases. This CDR3 is 17 amino acids long. The CDR3 loop is CASSLGAPPANTGELFF. The CDR3 bases are TGTGCCAGCAGCTTAGGTGCGCCCCCCGCGAACACCGGGGAGCTGTTTTTT. The full variable domain, in which reference TRBV7-2 and TRBJ2-2 provide the parts outside the CDR3, is GAGVSQSPSNKVTEKGKDVELRCDPISGHTALYWYRQSLGQGLEFLIYFQGNSAPDKSGLPSDRFSAERTGGSVSTLTIQRTQQEDSAVYLCASSLGAPPANTGELFFGEGSRLTVL.

The rearrangement links TRBV4-2 to TRBJ2-1; D might be TRBD2 (5 bases). CDR1 is LGHNA and CDR2 is YNFKEQ in the germline V gene. V gave up 0 bases and J gave up 15 bases, with 18 bases separating them. The CDR3 totals 14 residues. Here the CDR3 reads CASSQEIGELVLFF. CDR3 DNA: TGTGCCAGCAGCCAAGAAATAGGTGAACTAGTCCTGTTCTTC.

This clone has a handful of counts. The chain combines TRBV27 with TRBJ2-7; D is unclear. Germline V gene lookup returns CDR1 MNHEY and CDR2 SMNVEV (reference sequence). Trimming took 5 bases from V and 3 from J, leaving 5 bases between them. The CDR3 is 11 amino acids. This chain's CDR3 is CASSPYYEQYF. CDR3 nucleotide sequence: TGTGCCAGCAGTCCTTACTACGAGCAGTACTTC.

This chain connects TRBV6-6 to TRBJ2-1; a possible D gene is TRBD2 (5 bases). Trimming removed 2 bases at V and 5 bases at J, with 16 bases between. The germline gives CDR1 MNHNY, CDR2 SVGAGI (reference sequence). CDR3 length: 16 amino acids. The CDR3 region has the DNA TGTGCCAGCAGTTACCCCCCAGACTATTCAGACAATGAGCAGTTCTTC. This gives the protein CASSYPPDYSDNEQFF.

This chain joins TRBV10-3 and TRBJ2-7, with D possibly TRBD2 on 6 matching bases. Germline CDR1 is ENHRY and CDR2 is SYGVKD. The germline V and J ends were trimmed by 7 bases and 3 bases, with 13 bases remaining between them. The CDR3 spans 13 residues. This CDR3 is CAITAGTNYEQYF. The CDR3 bases are TGTGCCATCACGGCGGGGACCAACTACGAGCAGTACTTC.

V gene TRBV7-9 combines with J gene TRBJ2-7; D is ambiguous. The ends were cut back, 5 bases at V and 7 bases at J, with 9 bases in the middle. The germline V gene encodes CDR1 SEHNR and CDR2 FQNEAQ (reference sequence). The CDR3 loop spans 11 amino acids. The CDR3 loop is CASSQAREQYF. The DNA for the CDR3 is TGTGCCAGCAGCCAGGCGCGAGAGCAGTACTTC.

This clone appeared once. CDR3 region: CAWTSGGVLETQYF. The DNA for the CDR3 is TGTGCCTGGACCAGCGGGGGGGTCTTAGAGACCCAGTACTTC. This chain connects TRBV30 to TRBJ2-5, with 10 bases that match TRBD2. Germline CDR1 GTSNPN, CDR2 SVGIG (reference sequence). CDR3 length: 14 amino acids. V was pared by 4 bases and J by 4 bases, with 6 bases of the junction left unmatched.

The rearrangement joins TRBV27 to TRBJ2-1; D might be TRBD2 (5 bases). Trimming cost V 4 bases and J 9 bases, with 7 bases left between them. CDR3 length equals 11 residues. Germline V gene lookup returns CDR1 MNHEY and CDR2 SMNVEV (reference sequence). CDR3 bases: TGTGCCAGCAGTTCTGCGGGTGAGCAGTTCTTC. This sequence encodes CASSSAGEQFF.

This chain links TRBV7-3 with TRBJ1-1; 10 bases are a match to TRBD1. Germline CDR1 SGHTA, CDR2 FQGTGA. V trimming: 1 base; J trimming: 4 bases; junction bases outside the gene matches: 6. The CDR3 length is 16 residues. CDR3 nucleotides: TGTGCCAGCAGCTTAAAAGGGACAGGGGTAGTCACTGAAGCTTTCTTT. Translated: CASSLKGTGVVTEAFF.

CDR3 sequence: CASSLGHLEAFF. In nucleotides, the CDR3 is TGTGCCAGCAGCTTAGGACACCTTGAAGCTTTCTTT. V usage is TRBV13 and J usage is TRBJ1-1; D gene uncertain. The CDR3 has 12 amino acids. Trimming took 0 bases from V and 7 from J, leaving 6 bases between them. The germline gives CDR1 PRHDT, CDR2 FYEKMQ (reference sequence).

This clone was detected only once. The chain links TRBV5-1 to TRBJ1-2; the D gene is possibly TRBD1 (6 bases). The CDR3 contains 15 residues. CDR1 and CDR2 from the germline V gene are SGHRS and YFSETQ. V lost 1 base and J lost 6, with 16 bases in between. The CDR3 coding sequence is TGCGCCAGCAGCTTGTGGCGCTCACAGGGCCATGGCTACACCTTC. It codes for CASSLWRSQGHGYTF. Full variable domain (remainder filled in from reference TRBV5-1 and TRBJ1-2): KAGVTQTPRYLIKTRGQQVTLSCSPISGHRSVSWYQQTPGQGLQFLFEYFSETQRNKGNFPGRFSGRQFSNSRSEMNVSTLELGDSALYLCASSLWRSQGHGYTFGSGTRLTVV.

J is TRBJ2-3 and V is TRBV13; D is perhaps TRBD2 (5 bases). This CDR3 has 13 amino acids. Deletions cut 5 bases from V and 6 bases from J, with 12 bases between. Looked up from germline, CDR1 is PRHDT and CDR2 is FYEKMQ (reference sequence). CDR3 sequence reads: CASSGGPGDTQYF. The CDR3 DNA follows: TGTGCCAGCAGCGGAGGCCCCGGGGATACGCAGTATTTT.

The chain is built from TRBV6-5 and TRBJ1-1; no reliable D call. The CDR3 is 13 amino acids. Between the trimmed V and J ends, which lost 2 bases and 1 base, there was a span of 5 bases. Germline V gene data show CDR1 as MNHEY and CDR2 as SVGAGI. The CDR3 loop is CASSYPGNTEAFF. As DNA, the CDR3 is TGTGCCAGCAGTTACCCCGGGAACACTGAAGCTTTCTTT.

The V gene is TRBV4-3, the J gene TRBJ2-5; no clear D. This CDR3 contains 17 residues. V was trimmed by 0 bases and J by 2 bases, leaving 16 bases between them. Germline V gene lookup returns CDR1 LGHNA and CDR2 YSLEER. Here the CDR3 reads CASSQENLRQVQETQYF. The CDR3 bases are TGCGCCAGCAGCCAAGAAAACCTCAGGCAGGTACAAGAGACCCAGTACTTC.

In this sample, this clone turned up once. This chain links TRBV7-9 with TRBJ2-7; 8 bases align to TRBD1. Germline CDR1 and CDR2: SEHNR and FQNEAQ (reference sequence). The CDR3 has 14 residues. The V segment lost 5 bases and the J segment 3 bases; nucleotides outside the gene matches: 6. In DNA, the CDR3 is TGTGCCAGCAGCGCGGACAGGGAGCACTACGAGCAGTACTTC. Protein: CASSADREHYEQYF.

This clone was detected only once. The rearrangement links TRBV19 to TRBJ2-1; 10 bases map to TRBD2. The V gene end was trimmed by 1 base and the J gene end by 9 bases; junction bases not matched to a gene: 0. Looked up from germline, CDR1 is LNHDA and CDR2 is SQIVND (reference sequence). This CDR3 is built from 13 residues. CDR3 region: CASSIGLAGEQFF. DNA for the CDR3: TGTGCCAGTAGTATAGGACTAGCGGGTGAGCAGTTCTTC. Supplemented by reference TRBV19 and TRBJ2-1, the full variable domain reads DGGITQSPKYLFRKEGQNVTLSCEQNLNHDAMYWYRQDPGQGLRLIYYSQIVNDFQKGDIAEGYSVSREKKESFPLTVTSAQKNPTAFYLCASSIGLAGEQFFGPGTRLTVL.

The chain employs TRBV7-3 and TRBJ1-6, with D perhaps matching TRBD1 (6 bases). The CDR3 loop spans 18 amino acids. Germline loops: CDR1 SGHTA, CDR2 FQGTGA. V shed 1 base and J shed 2 bases, with 15 bases lying between them. CDR3 bases: TGTGCCAGCAGCTTAAAACCCCAGGGGAAGACCTATAATTCACCCCTCCACTTT. It specifies CASSLKPQGKTYNSPLHF. Based on the CDR3 plus reference TRBV7-3 and TRBJ1-6, the full variable domain is GAGVSQTPSNKVTEKGKYVELRCDPISGHTALYWYRQSLGQGPEFLIYFQGTGAADDSGLPNDRFFAVRPEGSVSTLKIQRTERGDSAVYLCASSLKPQGKTYNSPLHFGNGTRLTVT.

V gene TRBV25-1 combines with J gene TRBJ1-2, with D possibly TRBD1 on 6 matching bases. Germline lookup yields CDR1 MGHDK and CDR2 SYGVNS. The CDR3 spans 15 residues. Trimming cost V 4 bases and J 3 bases, with 15 bases left between them. The CDR3 DNA is TGTGCCAGCAGTGGGATCACAGGGTCACACTATGGCTACACCTTC. Translation: CASSGITGSHYGYTF.

The rearrangement links TRBV27 to TRBJ1-2; no clear D gene. The CDR3 is 12 residues long. The V end lost 8 bases, the J end lost 2 bases, and 9 bases lay between the germline ends. CDR1 and CDR2 (germline): MNHEY, SMNVEV (reference sequence). CDR3 DNA: TGTGCCAGCGGCTTTTGGAACTATGGCTACACCTTC. Translating it yields CASGFWNYGYTF.

By frequency in the sample, this clone is medium-sized. The V gene is TRBV30, the J gene TRBJ1-1, with 7 bases fitting TRBD1. V lost 6 bases to trimming and J lost 1 base; unmatched junction nucleotides: 11. The CDR3 runs to 15 residues. Germline V CDR1 and CDR2: GTSNPN, SVGIG (reference sequence). CDR3 in DNA: TGTGCCTGCGTCTTCTTCGACAGGGCGAACACTGAAGCTTTCTTT. Protein sequence: CACVFFDRANTEAFF.

This rearrangement joins TRBV6-5 to TRBJ1-1; D is possibly TRBD1 (5 bases). CDR1 is MNHEY, CDR2 SVGAGI, per germline. CDR3 length: 14 residues. V lost 4 bases, J lost 6 bases, and 15 bases lay in between. The CDR3 coding sequence is TGTGCCAGCAGTTCCACCCAGGGTGTCGCTGAAGCTTTCTTT. Its protein is CASSSTQGVAEAFF.

The CDR3 nucleotides read TGTGCCAGCAGCCAAGCGCCGGCGGTCGAGCAGTACTTC. Translated, it gives CASSQAPAVEQYF. The V call is TRBV14, the J call TRBJ2-7, with no clear D. Germline CDR1 is SGHDN and CDR2 is FVKESK. Trimming shortened V by 1 base and J by 6 bases, and 10 bases separated the two germline ends. This CDR3 is built from 13 residues. The full variable domain, with the rest looked up from reference TRBV14 and TRBJ2-7, is EAGVTQFPSHSVIEKGQTVTLRCDPISGHDNLYWYRRVMGKEIKFLLHFVKESKQDESGMPNNRFLAERTGGTYSTLKVQPAELEDSGVYFCASSQAPAVEQYFGPGTRLTVT.

J is TRBJ2-2 and V is TRBV27; possible D gene TRBD2, 5 bases. This CDR3 comprises 14 residues. Germline CDR1 and CDR2: MNHEY and SMNVEV (reference sequence). Trimming removed 6 bases from V and 5 bases from J, with 13 bases in between. CDR3 protein: CASSWAPGTGELFF. CDR3 DNA: TGTGCCAGCAGCTGGGCCCCGGGGACCGGGGAGCTGTTTTTT.

V is TRBV4-1 and J is TRBJ1-1; 7 bases line up with TRBD1. The CDR3 spans 16 residues. Germline V lookup: CDR1 MGHRA, CDR2 YSYEKL. After removal of 6 bases from V and 1 base from J, the junction contained 11 bases not matched to a gene. The CDR3 spells CASRKPDRAPNTEAFF. The CDR3 nucleotides are TGCGCCAGCAGGAAGCCAGACAGGGCTCCGAACACTGAAGCTTTCTTT.